This passage covers 8 T cell receptor beta chains from one sample sequenced in a study of spatial heterogeneity in lung cancer. The sample's time point: sample taken at primary tumor resection. Whole RNA, which was extracted from tumor, nontumor lung tissue or frozen PBMC, was sequenced without any cell sorting. TCRdb itself ran the 5' RACE reads through MiXCR, one entry per CDR3 protein. The data contain about 82,000 distinct CDR3 sequences, 10% to 15% of them singletons. Here the sequenced sample was PBMCs, taken at surgery. Receptors were obtained from a male donor with early-stage non-small cell lung cancer.

The gene calls are TRBV7-9 and TRBJ2-1, with 13 bases identical to TRBD2. The V and J ends lost 3 bases and 0 bases, in that order; junction bases with no gene match: 8. The CDR3 length is 19 residues. Germline values: CDR1 SEHNR, CDR2 FQNEAQ (reference sequence). The CDR3 is CASSFTGTSGVPSYNEQFF. The DNA of the CDR3 is TGTGCCAGCAGCTTTACCGGGACTAGCGGGGTTCCCTCCTACAATGAGCAGTTCTTC. Full variable domain (rest looked up from reference TRBV7-9 and TRBJ2-1): DTGVSQNPRHKITKRGQNVTFRCDPISEHNRLYWYRQTLGQGPEFLTYFQNEAQLEKSRLLSDRFSAERPKGSFSTLEIQRTEQGDSAMYLCASSFTGTSGVPSYNEQFFGPGTRLTVL.

This clonotype was counted only a few times. The CDR3 sequence is CASSFSQGIYEQYF. In nucleotides, the CDR3 is TGTGCCAGCAGCTTCTCACAGGGGATCTACGAGCAGTACTTC. The chain joins TRBV7-9 to TRBJ2-7, with 7 bases identical to TRBD1. The CDR3 has 14 amino acids. Losses at the gene ends were 3 bases for V and 3 bases for J; bases not matched to a gene: 5. CDR1 SEHNR and CDR2 FQNEAQ come from the germline V gene (reference sequence).

About this clonotype itself: At one boundary the junction diverges from the germline segment, which might be a read error. V gene TRBV4-2 combines with J gene TRBJ2-3; possibly TRBD1 or TRBD2 for D (5 bases each). This CDR3 has 13 residues. Germline values: CDR1 LGHNA, CDR2 YNFKEQ. This chain's CDR3 is CDSSRDGTDTQYF. The CDR3 coding sequence is TGTGACAGCAGCCGGGACGGCACAGATACGCAGTATTTT.

The chain joins TRBV10-3 to TRBJ2-2, with TRBD2 matching 9 bases. The germline V gene has CDR1 ENHRY and CDR2 SYGVKD. The CDR3 covers 15 residues. J gave up 1 base and V 4 bases, and 1 base lay outside the gene matches. In DNA, the CDR3 is TGTGCCATCAGTGGTAGCGGGGGGAACACCGGGGAGCTGTTTTTT. This encodes CAISGSGGNTGELFF.

The rearrangement links TRBV20-1 to TRBJ1-1, with D uncertain. Germline-derived CDR1 and CDR2 are DFQATT and SNEGSKA (reference sequence). This CDR3 region has 15 residues. V was cut by 1 base and J by 0 bases, with 12 bases left in between. The CDR3 is CSARVNGNMNTEAFF. The CDR3, as DNA: TGCAGTGCTAGAGTAAATGGCAACATGAACACTGAAGCTTTCTTT.

This clonotype was observed a handful of times. The chain carries TRBV6-6 and TRBJ1-1, with D perhaps TRBD1 (5 bases). CDR1 and CDR2 from the germline V gene are MNHNY and SVGAGI (reference sequence). The CDR3 contains 14 residues. Between the trimmed V and J ends, which lost 5 bases and 1 base, there was a span of 11 bases. The DNA for the CDR3 is TGTGCCAGCAGTCAGATAACAGGGAACACTGAAGCTTTCTTT. Translation gives CASSQITGNTEAFF.

This clonotype appeared many times. J is TRBJ2-1 and V is TRBV11-2, with D hard to call. CDR3 length equals 13 residues. Trimming took off 1 base at V and 3 bases at J, with 4 bases between the two ends. Germline CDR1 is SGHAT and CDR2 is FQNNGV. This CDR3 reads CASSLGSYNEQFF. DNA for the CDR3: TGTGCCAGCAGCTTAGGGAGCTACAATGAGCAGTTCTTC.

The table lists this clonotype with a few counts. The chain recombines TRBV29-1 with TRBJ2-1; D is unclear. V lost 8 bases and J lost 3, with 8 bases in between. Germline CDR1 is SQVTM and CDR2 is ANQGSEA. This CDR3 is built from 11 residues. DNA for the CDR3: TGCAGCTACTTTTTCTACAATGAGCAGTTCTTC. This gives the protein CSYFFYNEQFF.